Below, 24 T cell receptor beta chains from the same sample are listed, as sequenced in a study of T-cell memory formation after mild COVID-19. MiXCR, run by TCRdb on the 5' RACE reads, gives a single entry per CDR3 protein. The profile covers fewer than 700,000 distinct CDR3 sequences, with around 17% appearing a single time and 12% taken by the ten largest. The sample taken for sequencing was PBMCs or a T cell subset sorted from them (not recorded which). These receptors came from an adult woman who had mild COVID-19 (a few samples of this study predate the infection). Cell type and time point are not known.

This clonotype has just a few counts. J is TRBJ2-1 and V is TRBV27; TRBD2 matches 8 bases. This CDR3 comprises 15 residues. In germline, CDR1 is MNHEY, CDR2 SMNVEV (reference sequence). V lost 6 bases and J lost 5; bases outside the gene matches: 9. CDR3 DNA: TGTGCCAGCAGCAAAGTCAGCGGGGGTGACAATGAGCAGTTCTTC. Its protein is CASSKVSGGDNEQFF.

This clonotype has just a few counts. The chain has TRBV4-3 and TRBJ2-2; 10 nucleotides align to TRBD2. This CDR3 spans 20 amino acids. Germline V gene sequence: CDR1 LGHNA, CDR2 YSLEER. The ends lost 1 base at V and 2 bases at J; junction bases unmatched: 13. This CDR3 reads CASSQGTLAGVIGNTGELFF. The DNA for the CDR3 is TGCGCCAGCAGCCAAGGTACCCTAGCGGGAGTCATAGGAAACACCGGGGAGCTGTTTTTT.

The chain joins TRBV6-5 to TRBJ1-5; 9 bases match TRBD1. Germline-derived CDR1 and CDR2 are MNHEY and SVGAGI. Trimming took 6 bases from V and 9 from J; bases not matched to a gene: 9. This CDR3 contains 14 residues. CDR3 residues: CASSRRTGDRPQHF. CDR3 nucleotides: TGTGCCAGCAGCCGAAGGACAGGGGATAGGCCCCAGCATTTT.

This clonotype has just a few counts. V usage is TRBV5-6 and J usage is TRBJ2-1, with a weak D call TRBD1 (5 bases). V was shortened by 1 base and J by 0 bases, with 17 bases between the two germline ends. Germline V lookup: CDR1 SGHDT, CDR2 YYEEEE. The CDR3 is 18 residues long. CDR3: CASSLLKQASHSYNEQFF. The CDR3 nucleotides are TGTGCCAGCAGCTTGCTGAAACAGGCCTCCCACTCCTACAATGAGCAGTTCTTC.

The chain is built from TRBV20-1 and TRBJ2-1; D not resolved. The CDR3 has 14 residues. Germline CDR1 and CDR2: DFQATT and SNEGSKA (reference sequence). V dropped 1 base and J dropped 0 bases, with 7 bases sitting between them. The CDR3 DNA follows: TGCAGTGCTAGAGGGCGAGGCTCCTACAATGAGCAGTTCTTC. Protein: CSARGRGSYNEQFF.

CDR3 region: CASTIAGGAYNEQFF. The DNA for the CDR3 is TGTGCCAGCACGATCGCCGGGGGTGCCTACAATGAGCAGTTCTTC. This sequence joins TRBV7-9 and TRBJ2-1; D may be TRBD2 (6 bases). CDR3 length: 15 amino acids. The V end lost 7 bases, the J end lost 2 bases, and 15 bases lay between the germline ends. Looked up from germline, CDR1 is SEHNR and CDR2 is FQNEAQ (reference sequence).

The genes are TRBV9 and TRBJ2-1; D ambiguous. Between the trimmed V and J ends, which lost 4 bases and 5 bases, there was a span of 7 bases. Germline V gene lookup returns CDR1 SGDLS and CDR2 YYNGEE. CDR3 length equals 12 residues. The CDR3 protein is CASSPTDNEQFF. The CDR3, as DNA: TGTGCCAGCAGCCCCACCGACAATGAGCAGTTCTTC.

This clonotype was picked up a small number of times. The chain uses TRBV15 and TRBJ2-2; 7 nucleotides agree with TRBD1. J was trimmed by 5 bases and V by 0 bases; bases with no gene match: 12. The CDR3 contains 18 residues. Germline values: CDR1 LNHNV, CDR2 YYDKDF (reference sequence). CDR3 coding DNA: TGTGCCACCAGCAGAGAACCGCCGACGACAGGGCTTACCGGGGAGCTGTTTTTT. Translation: CATSREPPTTGLTGELFF.

With respect to this clonotype: One junction end does not reproduce the germline sequence, and a read error may be involved. This chain connects TRBV20-1 to TRBJ2-6; D remains ambiguous. The CDR3 totals 16 residues. Germline CDR1 DFQATT, CDR2 SNEGSKA (reference sequence). The CDR3 DNA reads TGCAGTGCAAGAGATGCGCCTAGCTCTGGGGCCAACGTCCTGACTTTC. Its translation is CSARDAPSSGANVLTF.

A few counts support this clonotype. The chain joins TRBV6-5 to TRBJ1-5; D possibly corresponds to TRBD1 (5 bases). The CDR3 consists of 15 residues. Trimming removed 1 base at V and 4 bases at J, with 11 bases between. CDR1 MNHEY and CDR2 SVGAGI come from the germline V gene. CDR3 sequence: CASSYLGGKNQPQHF. The CDR3 bases are TGTGCCAGCAGTTACTTGGGGGGGAAGAATCAGCCCCAGCATTTT.

Note on this clonotype: Its ends do not fully match the called genes, so a read error is possible. CDR3 in DNA: TGTGCCAGCAGCCAAGCAGCCAGGGTTTCTCTTCCATGCTTT. Encoded protein: CASSQAARVSLPCF. J is TRBJ1-1 and V is TRBV3-1; D perhaps matches TRBD1 (5 bases). The CDR3 contains 14 residues. Germline V gene lookup returns CDR1 LGHDT and CDR2 YNNKEL (reference sequence).

The rearrangement joins TRBV4-2 to TRBJ2-6; a possible D gene is TRBD1 (6 bases). V was pared by 5 bases and J by 0 bases, with 11 bases between. Germline loops: CDR1 LGHNA, CDR2 YNFKEQ. This CDR3 region has 16 residues. The CDR3 DNA reads as TGTGCCAGCAGCTTAGAGGGGGACTCTGGGGCCAACGTCCTGACTTTC. The encoded protein is CASSLEGDSGANVLTF.

This clonotype showed up just a few times. V and J are TRBV9 and TRBJ1-2; 8 bases are shared with TRBD1. The germline CDR1 and CDR2 sequences are SGDLS and YYNGEE. V shed 2 bases and J 2 bases; nucleotides not matched to a gene: 5. The CDR3 totals 15 residues. The CDR3 region has the DNA TGTGCCAGCAGCGTCGGACAGGGCACGAACTATGGCTACACCTTC. This encodes CASSVGQGTNYGYTF.

This clonotype was counted ten times or more. In DNA form, the CDR3 reads TGCAGTGCTCTCGGACAGGCCGTCACTGAAGCTTTCTTT. Amino acids: CSALGQAVTEAFF. The V gene is TRBV20-1, the J gene TRBJ1-1; TRBD1 matches 7 bases. The CDR3 runs to 13 residues. Losses at the gene ends were 5 bases for V and 4 bases for J; bases not matched to a gene: 7. The V gene's germline CDR1 is DFQATT and CDR2 SNEGSKA (reference sequence).

This clonotype was seen many times. The rearrangement uses TRBV29-1 and TRBJ2-3; perhaps TRBD2 as D (6 bases). Germline V gene lookup returns CDR1 SQVTM and CDR2 ANQGSEA. CDR3 length: 15 residues. The V and J ends lost 4 bases and 0 bases respectively, with 14 bases between them. CDR3 sequence (DNA): TGCAGCGTTGCGGCGGGGTCTCAGAGCACAGATACGCAGTATTTT. It is translated as CSVAAGSQSTDTQYF.

The chain carries TRBV10-2 and TRBJ1-5; no clear D. Germline V gives CDR1 WSHSY, CDR2 SAAADI. CDR3 length equals 15 residues. The V and J ends lost 0 bases and 5 bases respectively, with 11 bases between them. The CDR3 nucleotides are TGCGCCAGCAGTGAGTCGTTAAGACGGGATCAGCCCCAGCATTTT. Translated, it gives CASSESLRRDQPQHF.

This clonotype has more than one count but fewer than ten. The chain couples TRBV29-1 to TRBJ2-3; D gene unclear. CDR1 is SQVTM, CDR2 ANQGSEA, per germline. The CDR3 totals 13 residues. V was cut by 4 bases and J by 0 bases, with 8 bases left in between. CDR3 residues: CSVGAESTDTQYF. CDR3 nucleotides: TGCAGCGTTGGGGCAGAGAGCACAGATACGCAGTATTTT.

The CDR3 DNA reads TGTGCCACCAGTACAGAGCTTACCGGGGAGCTGTTTTTT. It encodes CATSTELTGELFF. The J gene is TRBJ2-2, the V gene TRBV24-1; D ambiguous. The germline gives CDR1 KGHDR, CDR2 SFDVKD. With 6 bases removed from V and 5 bases from J, the gap between germline ends came to 9 bases. This CDR3 region has 13 residues.

This clonotype was found once. This chain uses TRBV19 with TRBJ1-2, with 11 nucleotides matching TRBD1. After removal of 8 bases from V and 6 bases from J, the junction contained 14 bases not matched to a gene. The germline V gene encodes CDR1 LNHDA and CDR2 SQIVND (reference sequence). The CDR3 has 16 amino acids. As DNA, the CDR3 is TGTGCCAGTGGACAGGGGGCGACCTCTTTTCGGGATGGCTACACCTTC. Translated: CASGQGATSFRDGYTF.

This clonotype appeared a few times. The chain employs TRBV24-1 and TRBJ2-7; 7 nucleotides match TRBD2. This CDR3 has 14 residues. The trim removed 2 bases at V and 4 bases at J, leaving 4 bases unmatched. CDR1 is KGHDR, CDR2 SFDVKD, per germline. CDR3 protein: CATSDSSAGYEQYF. DNA of the CDR3: TGTGCCACCAGTGATTCTTCAGCGGGGTACGAGCAGTACTTC.

This clonotype was counted ten times or more. The chain employs TRBV10-3 and TRBJ1-3, with D uncertain. V was trimmed by 10 bases and J by 0 bases, leaving 7 bases between them. The CDR3 has 12 amino acids. The germline V gene has CDR1 ENHRY and CDR2 SYGVKD. CDR3 coding DNA: TGTGCCAGCGGCAGCTCTGGAAACACCATATATTTT. Protein sequence: CASGSSGNTIYF.

The chain combines TRBV30 with TRBJ2-3; D remains ambiguous. This CDR3 has 13 amino acids. The V end was cut by 1 base, the J end by 2 bases, with 7 bases between. Germline CDR1 is GTSNPN and CDR2 is SVGIG (reference sequence). CDR3 sequence reads: CAWSELLTDTQYF. The CDR3 bases are TGTGCCTGGAGTGAACTACTCACAGATACGCAGTATTTT. Full variable domain (rest looked up from reference TRBV30 and TRBJ2-3): SQTIHQWPATLVQPVGSPLSLECTVEGTSNPNLYWYRQAAGRGLQLLFYSVGIGQISSEVPQNLSASRPQDRQFILSSKKLLLSDSGFYLCAWSELLTDTQYFGPGTRLTVL.

The DNA for the CDR3 is TGTGCCAGCAGCCGATACGACAGCGTTAGCACAGATACGCAGTATTTT. This encodes CASSRYDSVSTDTQYF. The chain joins TRBV7-2 to TRBJ2-3; D may be TRBD1 (5 bases). V dropped 5 bases and J dropped 0 bases, with 15 bases sitting between them. The CDR3 runs to 16 residues. CDR1 is SGHTA, CDR2 FQGNSA, per germline.

This clonotype was detected only a few times. V is TRBV7-7 and J is TRBJ2-5; D may match TRBD1 or TRBD2 (5 bases each). V lost 1 base to trimming and J lost 1 base, with 7 bases between them. The CDR3 runs 14 residues. Germline values: CDR1 SSHAT, CDR2 FNYEAQ (reference sequence). For the CDR3, the DNA is TGTGCCAGCAGCTTAGTCGGGGCCCAAGAGACCCAGTACTTC. Translated, it gives CASSLVGAQETQYF.